This T cell receptor beta chain appears in the sequencing data of a study of cytomegalovirus exposure and HLA in healthy donors. Overall study results and limits: For presence/absence analyses, sequencing depth was assumed to be roughly uniform across donors. An observed cluster of highly shared sequence variants was recorded as a likely sequencing artifact. Specificity of a few CMV-associated chains for CMV antigens was verified in vitro.

PCR involved 60 Vbeta and 13 Jbeta primers. The data were produced by immunoSEQ multiplex PCR, yet TCRdb's version contains in-frame clones alone and is incomplete. The sample lists about 160,000 clones, 76% occurring once. Germline CDR1 MNHNS, CDR2 SASEGT. The CDR3 has 14 residues. Trimming left V 7 bases short and J 2 bases short, with 14 bases between. Remarks on this clone: Its target is unknown.

Source material: PBMCs. The sequence was obtained from a female donor in good health and CMV-seronegative. The V call is TRBV6-1, the J call TRBJ1-2; weak D call: TRBD1 (5 bases). In DNA, the CDR3 is TGTGCCAGCATCGACCGATCAGGGAACTATGGCTACACCTTC. Amino acids: CASIDRSGNYGYTF.